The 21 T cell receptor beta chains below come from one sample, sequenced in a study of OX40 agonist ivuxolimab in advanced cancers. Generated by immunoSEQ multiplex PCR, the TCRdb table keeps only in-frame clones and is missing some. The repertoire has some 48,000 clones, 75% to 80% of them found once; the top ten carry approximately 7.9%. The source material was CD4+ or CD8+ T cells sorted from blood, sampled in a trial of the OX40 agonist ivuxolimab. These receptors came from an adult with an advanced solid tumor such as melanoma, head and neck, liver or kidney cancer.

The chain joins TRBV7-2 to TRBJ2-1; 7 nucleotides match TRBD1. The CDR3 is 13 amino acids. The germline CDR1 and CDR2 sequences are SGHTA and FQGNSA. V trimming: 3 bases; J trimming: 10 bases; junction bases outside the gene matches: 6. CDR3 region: CASSFDRVGEQFF. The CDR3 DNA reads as TGTGCCAGCAGCTTCGACAGGGTAGGAGAGCAGTTCTTC.

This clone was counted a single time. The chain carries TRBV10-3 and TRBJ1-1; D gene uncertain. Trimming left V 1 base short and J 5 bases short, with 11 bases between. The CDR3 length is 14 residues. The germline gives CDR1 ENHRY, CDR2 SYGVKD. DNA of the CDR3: TGTGCCATCAGTGAGTTATTAATGGAGACTGAAGCTTTCTTT. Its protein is CAISELLMETEAFF.

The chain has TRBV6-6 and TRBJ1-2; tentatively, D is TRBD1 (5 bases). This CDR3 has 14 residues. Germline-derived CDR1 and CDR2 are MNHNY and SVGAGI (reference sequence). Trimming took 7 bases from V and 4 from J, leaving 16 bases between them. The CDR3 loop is CASTLSGQAYGYTF. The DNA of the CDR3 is TGTGCCAGCACCCTCTCAGGGCAGGCCTATGGCTACACCTTC.

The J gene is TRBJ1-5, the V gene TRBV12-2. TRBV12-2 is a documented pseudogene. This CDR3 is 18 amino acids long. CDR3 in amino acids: CASRLAGRTPNSNQPQHF. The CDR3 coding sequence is TGTGCAAGTCGCTTAGCAGGAAGAACACCGAATAGCAATCAGCCCCAGCATTTT.

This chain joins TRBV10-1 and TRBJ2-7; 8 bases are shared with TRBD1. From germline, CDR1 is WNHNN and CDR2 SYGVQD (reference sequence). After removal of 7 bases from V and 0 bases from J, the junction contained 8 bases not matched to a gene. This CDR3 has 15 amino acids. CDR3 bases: TGCGCCAGCATTATCCGGGACAGGAACTCCTACGAGCAGTACTTC. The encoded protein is CASIIRDRNSYEQYF.

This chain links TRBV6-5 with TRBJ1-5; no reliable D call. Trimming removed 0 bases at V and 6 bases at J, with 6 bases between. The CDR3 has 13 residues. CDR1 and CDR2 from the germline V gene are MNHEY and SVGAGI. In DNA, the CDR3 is TGTGCCAGCAGTTACTCCCGATCTCAGCCCCAGCATTTT. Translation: CASSYSRSQPQHF.

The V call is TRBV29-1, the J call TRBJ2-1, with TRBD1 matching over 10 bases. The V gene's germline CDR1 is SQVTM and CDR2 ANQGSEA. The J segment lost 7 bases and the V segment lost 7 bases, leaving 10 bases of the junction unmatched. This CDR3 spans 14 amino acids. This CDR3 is CSAGRDRGINEQFF. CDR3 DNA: TGCAGCGCAGGGCGGGACAGGGGTATAAATGAGCAGTTCTTC.

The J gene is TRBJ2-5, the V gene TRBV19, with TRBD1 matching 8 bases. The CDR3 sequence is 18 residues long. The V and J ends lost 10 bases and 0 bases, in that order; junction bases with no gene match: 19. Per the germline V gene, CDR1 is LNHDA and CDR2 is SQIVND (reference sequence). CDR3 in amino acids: CATTIDRGKVGYQETQYF. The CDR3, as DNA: TGTGCCACTACTATAGACAGGGGTAAAGTGGGGTACCAAGAGACCCAGTACTTC.

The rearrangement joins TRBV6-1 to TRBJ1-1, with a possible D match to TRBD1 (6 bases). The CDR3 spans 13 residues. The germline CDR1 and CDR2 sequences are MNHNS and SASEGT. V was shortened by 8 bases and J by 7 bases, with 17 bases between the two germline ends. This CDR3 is CASGRTGTIEAFF. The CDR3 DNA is TGTGCCAGCGGACGTACAGGGACTATTGAAGCTTTCTTT.

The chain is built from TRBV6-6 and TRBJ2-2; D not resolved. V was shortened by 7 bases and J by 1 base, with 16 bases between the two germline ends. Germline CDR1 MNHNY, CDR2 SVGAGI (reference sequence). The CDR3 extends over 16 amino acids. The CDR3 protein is CASIKSPDLNTGELFF. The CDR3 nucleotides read TGTGCCAGCATCAAAAGTCCGGACCTGAACACCGGGGAGCTGTTTTTT.

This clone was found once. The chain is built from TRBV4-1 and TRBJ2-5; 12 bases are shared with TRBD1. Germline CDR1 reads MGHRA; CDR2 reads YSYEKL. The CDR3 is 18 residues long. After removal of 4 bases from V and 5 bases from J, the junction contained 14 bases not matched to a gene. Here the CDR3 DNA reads TGCGCCAGCAGCCTCTCCAGGTCTGGGACAGGGGGCCGGGAGACCCAGTACTTC. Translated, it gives CASSLSRSGTGGRETQYF.

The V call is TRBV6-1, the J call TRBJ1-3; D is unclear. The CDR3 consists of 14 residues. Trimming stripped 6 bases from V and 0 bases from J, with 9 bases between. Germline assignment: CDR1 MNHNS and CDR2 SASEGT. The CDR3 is CASRPLYSGNTIYF. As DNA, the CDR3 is TGTGCCAGCAGACCCCTGTACTCTGGAAACACCATATATTTT.

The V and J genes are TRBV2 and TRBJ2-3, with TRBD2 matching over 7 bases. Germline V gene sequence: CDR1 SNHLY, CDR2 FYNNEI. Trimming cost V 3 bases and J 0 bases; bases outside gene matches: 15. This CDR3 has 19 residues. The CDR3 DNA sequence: TGTGCCAGCAGTGAGCTTGTAGGGACTATAAGCGGAAGCACAGATACGCAGTATTTT. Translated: CASSELVGTISGSTDTQYF.

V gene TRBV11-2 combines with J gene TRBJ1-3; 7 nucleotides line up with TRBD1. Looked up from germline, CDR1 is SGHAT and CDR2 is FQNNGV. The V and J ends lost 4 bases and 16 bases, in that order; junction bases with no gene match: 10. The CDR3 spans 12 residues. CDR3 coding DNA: TGTGCCAGCAGCTCCAACCGGGACAGTGCCTATTTT. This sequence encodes CASSSNRDSAYF.

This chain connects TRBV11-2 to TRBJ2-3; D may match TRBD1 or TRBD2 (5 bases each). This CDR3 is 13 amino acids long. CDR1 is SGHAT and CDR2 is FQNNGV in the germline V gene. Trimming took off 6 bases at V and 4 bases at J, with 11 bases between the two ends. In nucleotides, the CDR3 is TGTGCCAGCAGTCCGGTGGGGGCAGATACGCAGTATTTT. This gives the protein CASSPVGADTQYF.

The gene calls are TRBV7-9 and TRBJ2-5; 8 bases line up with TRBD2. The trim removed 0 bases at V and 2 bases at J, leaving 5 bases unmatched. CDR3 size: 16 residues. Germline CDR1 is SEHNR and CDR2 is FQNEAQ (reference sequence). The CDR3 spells CASSLAITSGQETQYF. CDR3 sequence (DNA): TGTGCCAGCAGCTTAGCGATAACTAGCGGACAAGAGACCCAGTACTTC.

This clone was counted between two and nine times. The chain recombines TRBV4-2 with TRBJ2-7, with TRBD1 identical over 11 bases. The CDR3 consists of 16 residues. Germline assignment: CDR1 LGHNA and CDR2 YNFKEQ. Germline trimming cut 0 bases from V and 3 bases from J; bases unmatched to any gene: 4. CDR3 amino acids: CASSQDRGTGGYEQYF. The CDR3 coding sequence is TGTGCCAGCAGCCAAGATAGGGGGACAGGGGGCTACGAGCAGTACTTC.

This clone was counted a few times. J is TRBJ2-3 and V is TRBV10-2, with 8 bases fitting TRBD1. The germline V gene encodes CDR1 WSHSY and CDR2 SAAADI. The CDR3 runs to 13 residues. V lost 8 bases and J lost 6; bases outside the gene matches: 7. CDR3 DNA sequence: TGCGCCAGCTCGCAGGGGGCGCGTGATACGCAGTATTTT. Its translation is CASSQGARDTQYF.

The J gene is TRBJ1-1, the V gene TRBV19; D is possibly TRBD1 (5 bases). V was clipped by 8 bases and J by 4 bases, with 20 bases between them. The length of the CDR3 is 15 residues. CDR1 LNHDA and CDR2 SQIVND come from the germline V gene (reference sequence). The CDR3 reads CASVWVGAGTTEAFF. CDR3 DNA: TGTGCCAGTGTTTGGGTTGGAGCCGGGACCACTGAAGCTTTCTTT.

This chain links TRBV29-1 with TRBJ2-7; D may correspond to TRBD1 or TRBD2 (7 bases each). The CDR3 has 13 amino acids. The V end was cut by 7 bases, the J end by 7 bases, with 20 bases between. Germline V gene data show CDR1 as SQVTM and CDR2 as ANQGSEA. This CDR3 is CSGGGQSKQEQYF. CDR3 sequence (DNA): TGCAGCGGGGGGGGACAGTCGAAGCAGGAGCAGTACTTC.

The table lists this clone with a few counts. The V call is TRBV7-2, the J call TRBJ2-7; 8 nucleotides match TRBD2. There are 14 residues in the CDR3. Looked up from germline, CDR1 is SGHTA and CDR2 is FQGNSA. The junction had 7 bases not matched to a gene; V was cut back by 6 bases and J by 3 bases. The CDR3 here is CASSSPGLDYEQYF. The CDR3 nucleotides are TGTGCCAGCAGTTCACCGGGACTAGACTACGAGCAGTACTTC.